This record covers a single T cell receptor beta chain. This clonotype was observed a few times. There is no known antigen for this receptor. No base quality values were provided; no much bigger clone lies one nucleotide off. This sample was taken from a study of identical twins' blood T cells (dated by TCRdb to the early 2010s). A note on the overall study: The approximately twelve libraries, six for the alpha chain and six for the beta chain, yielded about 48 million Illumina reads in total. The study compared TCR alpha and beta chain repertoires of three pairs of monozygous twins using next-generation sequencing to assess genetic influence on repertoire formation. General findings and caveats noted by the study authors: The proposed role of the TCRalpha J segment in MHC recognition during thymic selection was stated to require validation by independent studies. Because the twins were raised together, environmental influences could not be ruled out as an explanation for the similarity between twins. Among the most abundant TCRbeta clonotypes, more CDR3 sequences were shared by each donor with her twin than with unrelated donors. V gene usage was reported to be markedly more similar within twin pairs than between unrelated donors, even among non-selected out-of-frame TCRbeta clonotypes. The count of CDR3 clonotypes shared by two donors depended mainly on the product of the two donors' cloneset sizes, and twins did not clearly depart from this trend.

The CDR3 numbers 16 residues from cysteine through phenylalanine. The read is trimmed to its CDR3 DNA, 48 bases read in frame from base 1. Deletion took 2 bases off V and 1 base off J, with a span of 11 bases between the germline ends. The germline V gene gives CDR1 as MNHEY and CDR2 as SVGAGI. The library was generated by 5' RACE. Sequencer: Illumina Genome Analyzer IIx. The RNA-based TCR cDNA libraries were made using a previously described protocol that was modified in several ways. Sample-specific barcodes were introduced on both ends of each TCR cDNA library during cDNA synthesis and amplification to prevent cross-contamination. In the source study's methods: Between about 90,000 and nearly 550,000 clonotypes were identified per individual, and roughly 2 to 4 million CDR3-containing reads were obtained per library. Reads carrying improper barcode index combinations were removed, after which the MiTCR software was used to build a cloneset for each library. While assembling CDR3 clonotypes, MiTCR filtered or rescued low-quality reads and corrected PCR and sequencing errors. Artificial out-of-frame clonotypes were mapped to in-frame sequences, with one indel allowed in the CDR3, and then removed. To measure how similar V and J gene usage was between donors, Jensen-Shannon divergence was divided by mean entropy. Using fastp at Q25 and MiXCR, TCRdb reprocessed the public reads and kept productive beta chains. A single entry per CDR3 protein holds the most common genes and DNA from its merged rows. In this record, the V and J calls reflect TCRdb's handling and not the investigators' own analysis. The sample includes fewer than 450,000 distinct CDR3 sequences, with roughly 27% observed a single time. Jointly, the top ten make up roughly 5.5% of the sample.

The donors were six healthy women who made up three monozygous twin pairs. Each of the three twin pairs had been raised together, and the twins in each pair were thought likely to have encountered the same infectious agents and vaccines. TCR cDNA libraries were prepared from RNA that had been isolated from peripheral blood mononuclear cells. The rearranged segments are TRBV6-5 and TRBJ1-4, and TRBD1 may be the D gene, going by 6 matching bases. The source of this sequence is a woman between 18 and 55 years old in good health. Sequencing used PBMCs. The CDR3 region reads CASSYSHRVTNEKLFF. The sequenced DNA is TGTGCCAGCAGTTACAGTCACAGGGTAACTAATGAAAAACTGTTTTTT.